The rows below give T cell receptor beta chains drawn from one sample of a study of radiation and T cells in renal cell carcinoma. TCRdb keeps only in-frame clones here, not all; method: immunoSEQ multiplex PCR. The sample contains 60,000 or so clones, about 80% of which appear only once. Sequenced material: blood, taken from a patient whose treatment included radiotherapy and nephrectomy. Receptor source: a man in his sixties with renal cell carcinoma. CDR3s include the opening cysteine and the closing phenylalanine or tryptophan. D genes are given only for firm matches. Clone size, where shown, is once, few, many, or a class for clones that have expanded.

size | J | V | D | DNA | CDR3
NA | TRBJ2-1 | TRBV13 | NA | TGTGCCAGCAGCTTAGGGTACGTGGTTACGGTATCGGATGAGCAGTTCTTC | CASSLGYVVTVSDEQFF
NA | TRBJ2-5 | TRBV5-1 | NA | TGCGCCAGCAGCTCCATCCCGGTGGAGACCCAGTACTTC | CASSSIPVETQYF
few | TRBJ1-2 | TRBV7-9 | NA | TGTGCCAGCGGACTTACGGCGTGGGGCTACACCTTC | CASGLTAWGYTF
NA | TRBJ2-2 | TRBV7-7 | TRBD1 | TGTGCCAGCACCCCTGGAACAGGGGGCTCCGGGGAGCTGTTTTTT | CASTPGTGGSGELFF
NA | TRBJ2-1 | TRBV5-1 | TRBD2 | TGCGCCAGCAGCCCACCGGGACTAGGGGGAAACGGGCCTGTTGAGCAGTTCTTC | CASSPPGLGGNGPVEQFF
NA | TRBJ1-2 | TRBV7-3 | NA | TGTGCCAGCAGCTTGACCGGGATTGATGGCTACACCTTC | CASSLTGIDGYTF
NA | TRBJ1-2 | TRBV7-2 | NA | TGTGCCAGCAGCCCAGGGTCGGCAGCTCTGGGCTACACCTTC | CASSPGSAALGYTF
once | TRBJ2-7 | TRBV4-1 | TRBD1 | TGCGCCAGCAGCCAAGAATCGGGAACAGGGGGGAGTTTAGCCTACGAGCAGTACTTC | CASSQESGTGGSLAYEQYF
NA | TRBJ1-4 | TRBV7-9 | NA | TGTGCCAGCAGCCGAAACATCCGGGGACGAGGGGAAAAACTGTTTTTT | CASSRNIRGRGEKLFF
NA | TRBJ2-3 | TRBV4-3 | NA | TGCGCCAGCAGCCAAGATGAGGGACCGAGGAAAGATACGCAGTATTTT | CASSQDEGPRKDTQYF
NA | TRBJ1-1 | TRBV6-6 | NA | TGTGCCAGCAGTTTCGACGGGAACACTGAAGCTTTCTTT | CASSFDGNTEAFF
NA | TRBJ2-6 | TRBV5-1 | NA | TGCGCCAGCAGCATTCTACTACAGGGCTGGGCCAACGTCCTGACTTTC | CASSILLQGWANVLTF
NA | TRBJ2-2 | TRBV11-2 | NA | TGTGCCAGCAGTCAAAGCGGGTATAAGGCCGGGGAGCTGTTTTTT | CASSQSGYKAGELFF
NA | TRBJ2-3 | TRBV19 | NA | TGTGCCAGTAATCATCGGGCGGGGCTCACAGATACGCAGTATTTT | CASNHRAGLTDTQYF
NA | TRBJ2-7 | TRBV10-3 | NA | TGTGCCATCAGTGAGGGGTCCTACGAGCAGTACTTC | CAISEGSYEQYF
NA | TRBJ1-2 | TRBV29-1 | NA | TGCAGCGTTGTACACCGGACAGAACACCCTAACTATGGCTACACCTTC | CSVVHRTEHPNYGYTF
NA | TRBJ1-5 | TRBV7-9 | TRBD1 | TGTGCCAGCAGCTCCGCCGGGACAGAAAGCCAGCCCCAGCATTTT | CASSSAGTESQPQHF
NA | TRBJ1-1 | TRBV9 | TRBD1 | TGTGCCAGCAGCGTAGTGGGGGTGGGACAGATGAACACTGAAGCTTTCTTT | CASSVVGVGQMNTEAFF
NA | TRBJ1-5 | TRBV14 | NA | TGTGCCAGCAGTCGGACAAAGGACCAGCCCCAGCATTTT | CASSRTKDQPQHF
NA | TRBJ2-5 | TRBV6-1 | TRBD2 | TGTGCCAGCAGTGTAACCCTAGCGGGGGGTTTCCCAGAGACCCAGTACTTC | CASSVTLAGGFPETQYF
NA | TRBJ1-1 | TRBV2 | NA | TGTGCCAGCAGTGAAGCCTCACTTGGGGGAGGCGGTCTCATGGGGAACACTGAAGCTTTCTTT | CASSEASLGGGGLMGNTEAFF
few | TRBJ1-1 | TRBV5-1 | TRBD1 | TGCGCCAGCAGCTACACAGGGGATGGCACTGAAGCTTTCTTT | CASSYTGDGTEAFF
NA | TRBJ2-5 | TRBV5-1 | NA | TGCGCCAGCAGCATCTACCAAGACCAAGAGACCCAGTACTTC | CASSIYQDQETQYF
NA | TRBJ1-4 | TRBV6-6 | NA | TGTGCCAGCAGTTACTCGAGACAGAATGAAAAACTGTTTTTT | CASSYSRQNEKLFF
NA | TRBJ1-6 | TRBV7-2 | TRBD1 | TGTGCCAGCAGCTTGCCGGGACAGGGACGTTCACCCCTCCACTTT | CASSLPGQGRSPLHF
NA | TRBJ2-1 | TRBV13 | NA | TGTGCCAGCAGCCCTCCCTTCTACAATGAGCAGTTCTTC | CASSPPFYNEQFF
NA | TRBJ1-2 | TRBV29-1 | NA | TGCAGCGCTCAGGACAGTCCCTCCGGTGGCTACACCTTC | CSAQDSPSGGYTF
once | TRBJ2-2 | TRBV2 | TRBD2 | TGTGCCAGCAGTCCCCCCGGGACTAGGGACACCGGGGAGCTGTTTTTT | CASSPPGTRDTGELFF
NA | TRBJ1-3 | TRBV5-6 | NA | TGTGCCAGCAGCTTTATGGGCTCCACGAGGGGAAACACCATATATTTT | CASSFMGSTRGNTIYF
NA | TRBJ1-2 | TRBV9 | NA | TGTGCCAGCAGCGAAGGGGTAGCGTTGGACTATGGCTACACCTTC | CASSEGVALDYGYTF
NA | TRBJ1-2 | TRBV19 | NA | TGTGCCAGTAGTATGGTTGGAGAAAACTATGGCTACACCTTC | CASSMVGENYGYTF
NA | TRBJ1-1 | TRBV10-3 | NA | TGTGCCATCAGTCCAATCGTCCCCGGGCAGCTCGAAGGGATAACTGAAGCTTTCTTT | CAISPIVPGQLEGITEAFF
NA | TRBJ1-6 | TRBV9 | NA | TGTGCCAGCAGCGTAGCTACTGGTGGCCAGAATAATTCACCCCTCCACTTT | CASSVATGGQNNSPLHF
NA | TRBJ2-2 | TRBV9 | TRBD2 | TGTGCCAGCAGAGCGGGACTCCAACCCGGGGAGCTGTTTTTT | CASRAGLQPGELFF
few | TRBJ2-5 | TRBV5-6 | NA | TGTGCCAGCAGCTTTGGACTGGAAGAGACCCAGTACTTC | CASSFGLEETQYF
NA | TRBJ2-3 | TRBV6-5 | TRBD2 | TGTGCCAGCGGAATGAGTAGCGGGGGAAAAGATACGCAGTATTTT | CASGMSSGGKDTQYF
once | TRBJ1-1 | TRBV6-6 | TRBD1 | TGTGCCAGCAGCCAACCAGGACAGGGAAACACTGAAGCTTTCTTT | CASSQPGQGNTEAFF
once | TRBJ1-4 | TRBV11-2 | NA | TGTGCCAGCGGTCGGGACTCACCTAATGAAAAACTGTTTTTT | CASGRDSPNEKLFF
few | TRBJ1-4 | TRBV4-1 | NA | TGCGCCAGCAGCCAAGAGGGGACACTAGAAAAACTGTTTTTT | CASSQEGTLEKLFF
NA | TRBJ2-5 | TRBV5-6 | TRBD2 | TGTGCCAGCAGATTGTCGGGGGGAGAGGTGGAGACCCAGTACTTC | CASRLSGGEVETQYF
NA | TRBJ2-3 | TRBV9 | TRBD2 | TGTGCCAGCAGCTCCGGGACTAGCGGGAGATGGGACAGGGAGGATACGCAGTATTTT | CASSSGTSGRWDREDTQYF
many | TRBJ1-1 | TRBV25-1 | NA | TGTGCCAGCACTCGGGGGATGAACACTGAAGCTTTCTTT | CASTRGMNTEAFF
few | TRBJ2-3 | TRBV6-1 | NA | TGTGCCAGCAGTGTGACTACCCGCACAGATACGCAGTATTTT | CASSVTTRTDTQYF
few | TRBJ2-1 | TRBV27 | TRBD1 | TGTGCCAGCAGTTCACCCAGACAGGGGGAAGAGCAGTTCTTC | CASSSPRQGEEQFF
NA | TRBJ1-2 | TRBV14 | NA | TGTGCCAGCAGCCAACTAGCCGGGTATGGCTACACCTTC | CASSQLAGYGYTF
NA | TRBJ2-2 | TRBV7-8 | NA | TGTGCCAGCAGCCGCACTCTACCTATGCAGGTCGGGGAGCTGTTTTTT | CASSRTLPMQVGELFF
few | TRBJ2-2 | TRBV11-2 | NA | TGTGCCAGCAGCTTGGACAAGAACACCGGGGAGCTGTTTTTT | CASSLDKNTGELFF
NA | TRBJ2-1 | TRBV12-5 | NA | TGTGCTAGTGGCTTGGTTGTTTCTAGCTACGACTACAATGAGCAGTTCTTC | CASGLVVSSYDYNEQFF
medium-sized | TRBJ1-1 | TRBV6-5 | TRBD1 | TGTGCCAGCAGCCGGACAGGTGTAATGAACACTGAAGCTTTCTTT | CASSRTGVMNTEAFF
NA | TRBJ2-6 | TRBV9 | NA | TGTGCCAGCAGCGTAGTAGGCGCTGGGGCCAACGTCCTGACTTTC | CASSVVGAGANVLTF
NA | TRBJ2-2 | TRBV10-1 | TRBD1 | TGCGCCAGCAGTACCCGACAGGGGCTTATGTTTTTT | CASSTRQGLMFF
NA | TRBJ2-5 | TRBV5-1 | TRBD2 | TGCGCCAGCAGCTTAGGGCAAGCGGGAGTATCAGAGACCCAGTACTTC | CASSLGQAGVSETQYF